A selection of T cell receptor beta chains follows, all from one sample in a study of molecular identifiers for immune sequencing clone quantification. MiXCR was run by TCRdb on the PCR reads, yielding one entry per CDR3 protein. The sample includes about 10,000 distinct CDR3 sequences, around a fifth of them seen just once. The sequenced sample was naive CD8+ T cells from blood, with Jurkat cell RNA spiked in. These receptors were collected from a human donor in good health. Some libraries in this study had Jurkat cell RNA spiked in. CDR3s include the opening cysteine and the closing phenylalanine or tryptophan. Fields, in order: D gene, V gene, J gene, clone size, CDR3 protein, CDR3 DNA. A D gene is named only where the DNA matches it firmly. Size is omitted from some rows. Given values are once, few, many or a class for expanded clones.

D: TRBD2; V: TRBV11-3; J: TRBJ2-3; size: .; CDR3: CARSLNFGVAGGIGDTQYF; DNA: TGTGCCAGGAGCTTAAATTTCGGAGTAGCGGGAGGGATAGGAGATACGCAGTATTTT
D: .; V: TRBV7-6; J: TRBJ2-3; size: medium-sized; CDR3: CASSLRPANTAYF; DNA: TGTGCCAGCAGCTTACGTCCGGCCAACACTGCGTATTTT
D: TRBD2; V: TRBV7-2; J: TRBJ2-7; size: few; CDR3: CASSATTSRIKYF; DNA: TGTGCCAGCAGCGCAACGACTAGCAGGATAAAGTACTTC
D: .; V: TRBV7-9; J: TRBJ2-7; size: medium-sized; CDR3: CASSTPGRSYEQYF; DNA: TGTGCCAGCAGCACCCCGGGCAGATCCTACGAGCAGTACTTC
D: .; V: TRBV18; J: TRBJ2-5; size: .; CDR3: CASSPGTVYRETQYF; DNA: TGTGCCAGCTCACCAGGAACAGTCTACCGAGAGACCCAGTACTTC
D: .; V: TRBV4-1; J: TRBJ2-1; size: few; CDR3: CASSQLQGEQFF; DNA: TGCGCCAGCAGCCAACTCCAGGGTGAGCAGTTCTTC
D: TRBD2; V: TRBV7-9; J: TRBJ2-1; size: few; CDR3: CASSSPGGYSYNEQFF; DNA: TGTGCCAGCAGCTCCCCGGGAGGGTACTCCTACAATGAGCAGTTCTTC
D: .; V: TRBV4-3; J: TRBJ1-6; size: few; CDR3: CASSQGEGPLHF; DNA: TGCGCCAGCAGCCAGGGTGAGGGGCCCCTCCACTTT
D: TRBD1; V: TRBV7-9; J: TRBJ1-2; size: few; CDR3: CASSLGTGNYGYTF; DNA: TGTGCCAGCAGCTTAGGGACAGGGAACTATGGCTACACCTTC
D: .; V: TRBV2; J: TRBJ2-7; size: few; CDR3: CASRNPTEIPYEQYF; DNA: TGTGCCAGCAGGAACCCGACGGAAATTCCCTACGAGCAGTACTTC
D: .; V: TRBV20-1; J: TRBJ1-3; size: medium-sized; CDR3: CSARAAGRISGNTIYF; DNA: TGCAGTGCTAGAGCAGCGGGACGTATTTCTGGAAACACCATATATTTT
D: .; V: TRBV7-9; J: TRBJ2-2; size: .; CDR3: CARDGTETLANTGELFF; DNA: TGTGCCAGGGATGGGACGGAAACCCTAGCGAACACCGGGGAGCTGTTTTTT
D: TRBD2; V: TRBV27; J: TRBJ2-3; size: medium-sized; CDR3: CASSDGLADTDTQYF; DNA: TGTGCCAGCAGTGACGGACTAGCGGATACAGATACGCAGTATTTT
D: TRBD1; V: TRBV4-1; J: TRBJ2-7; size: medium-sized; CDR3: CASSQKTGGYEQYF; DNA: TGCGCCAGCAGCCAAAAGACAGGGGGTTACGAGCAGTACTTC
D: TRBD1; V: TRBV12-3/TRBV12-4; J: TRBJ2-7; size: medium-sized; CDR3: CASSQGVRNEQYF; DNA: TGTGCCAGCAGCCAGGGGGTACGGAACGAGCAGTACTTC
D: TRBD2; V: TRBV7-8; J: TRBJ2-7; size: medium-sized; CDR3: CASSLGFGRARGSSYEQYF; DNA: TGTGCCAGCAGCTTAGGGTTCGGGAGGGCCCGCGGGAGCTCCTACGAGCAGTACTTC
D: TRBD1; V: TRBV7-9; J: TRBJ2-7; size: many; CDR3: CASSPTTGQGYYEQYF; DNA: TGTGCCAGCAGCCCGACCACGGGACAGGGATACTACGAGCAGTACTTC
D: .; V: TRBV27; J: TRBJ1-5; size: many; CDR3: CATNSGGLNQPQHF; DNA: TGTGCCACCAACTCGGGCGGACTGAACCAGCCCCAGCATTTT
D: .; V: TRBV19; J: TRBJ2-7; size: many; CDR3: CASSSASGGALYSYEQYF; DNA: TGTGCCAGTAGTTCAGCGTCTGGGGGAGCCCTTTACTCCTACGAGCAGTACTTC
D: .; V: TRBV7-9; J: TRBJ2-5; size: medium-sized; CDR3: CASSLERLAPETQYF; DNA: TGTGCCAGCAGCTTAGAGCGCCTAGCCCCAGAGACCCAGTACTTC
D: TRBD1; V: TRBV28; J: TRBJ2-7; size: medium-sized; CDR3: CASSRKGGTGRREQYF; DNA: TGTGCCAGCAGTCGGAAGGGCGGGACAGGGCGTCGCGAGCAGTACTTC
D: .; V: TRBV7-6; J: TRBJ1-1; size: medium-sized; CDR3: CASSSSWDNTEAFF; DNA: TGTGCCAGCAGCTCCAGTTGGGACAACACTGAAGCTTTCTTT
D: .; V: TRBV29-1; J: TRBJ2-7; size: many; CDR3: CSVELGYEQYF; DNA: TGCAGCGTTGAGTTGGGGTACGAGCAGTACTTC